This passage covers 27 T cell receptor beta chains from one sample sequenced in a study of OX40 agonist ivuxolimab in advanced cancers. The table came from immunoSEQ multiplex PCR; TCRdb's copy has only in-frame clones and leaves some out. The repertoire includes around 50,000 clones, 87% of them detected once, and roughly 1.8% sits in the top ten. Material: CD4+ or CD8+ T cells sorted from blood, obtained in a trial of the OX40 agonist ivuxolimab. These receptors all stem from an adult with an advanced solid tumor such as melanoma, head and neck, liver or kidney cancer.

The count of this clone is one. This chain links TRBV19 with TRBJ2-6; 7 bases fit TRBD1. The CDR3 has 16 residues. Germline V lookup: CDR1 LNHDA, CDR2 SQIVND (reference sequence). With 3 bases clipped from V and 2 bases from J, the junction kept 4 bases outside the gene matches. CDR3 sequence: CASSIGQGAGANVLTF. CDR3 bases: TGTGCCAGTAGTATCGGGCAGGGGGCTGGGGCCAACGTCCTGACTTTC.

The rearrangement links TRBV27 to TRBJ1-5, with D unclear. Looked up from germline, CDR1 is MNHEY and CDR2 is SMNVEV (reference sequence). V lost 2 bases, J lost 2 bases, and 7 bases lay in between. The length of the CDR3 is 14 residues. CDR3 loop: CASSLRSGNQPQHF. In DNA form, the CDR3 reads TGTGCCAGCAGTTTAAGGTCTGGCAATCAGCCCCAGCATTTT.

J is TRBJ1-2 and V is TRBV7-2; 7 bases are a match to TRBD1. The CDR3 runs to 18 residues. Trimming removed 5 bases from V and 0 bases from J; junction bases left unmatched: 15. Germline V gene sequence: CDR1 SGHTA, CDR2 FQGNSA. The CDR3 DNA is TGTGCCAGCAGCAATGGAAGGGACAGAAGAGATACTAACTATGGCTACACCTTC. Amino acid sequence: CASSNGRDRRDTNYGYTF. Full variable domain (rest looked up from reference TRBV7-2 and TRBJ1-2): GAGVSQSPSNKVTEKGKDVELRCDPISGHTALYWYRQSLGQGLEFLIYFQGNSAPDKSGLPSDRFSAERTGGSVSTLTIQRTQQEDSAVYLCASSNGRDRRDTNYGYTFGSGTRLTVV.

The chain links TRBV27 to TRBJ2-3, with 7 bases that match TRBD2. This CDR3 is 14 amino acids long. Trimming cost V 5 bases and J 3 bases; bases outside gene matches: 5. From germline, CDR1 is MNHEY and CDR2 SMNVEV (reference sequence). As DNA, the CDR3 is TGTGCCAGCAGTATTAGCGGGCTAACAGATACGCAGTATTTT. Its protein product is CASSISGLTDTQYF.

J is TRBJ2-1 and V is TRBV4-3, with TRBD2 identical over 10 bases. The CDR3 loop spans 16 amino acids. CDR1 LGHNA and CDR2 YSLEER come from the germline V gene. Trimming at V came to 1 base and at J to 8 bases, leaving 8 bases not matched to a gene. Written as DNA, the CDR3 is TGCGCCAGCAGCCAAGGGGCTAGCGGGAGTAGGGATGAGCAGTTCTTC. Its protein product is CASSQGASGSRDEQFF.

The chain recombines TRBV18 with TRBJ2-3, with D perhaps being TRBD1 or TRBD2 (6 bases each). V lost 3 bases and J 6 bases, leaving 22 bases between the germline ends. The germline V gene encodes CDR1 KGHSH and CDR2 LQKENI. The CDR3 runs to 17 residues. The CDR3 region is CASSPNGTPGETDTQYF. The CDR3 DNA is TGTGCCAGCTCACCGAATGGGACTCCAGGGGAAACGGATACGCAGTATTTT.

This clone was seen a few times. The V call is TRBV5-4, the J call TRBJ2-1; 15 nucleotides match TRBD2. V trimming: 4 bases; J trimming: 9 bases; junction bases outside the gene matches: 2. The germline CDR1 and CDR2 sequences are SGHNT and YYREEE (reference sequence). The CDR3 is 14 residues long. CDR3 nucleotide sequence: TGTGCCAGCAGCATGGGACTAGCGGGGGGTGAGCAGTTCTTC. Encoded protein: CASSMGLAGGEQFF.

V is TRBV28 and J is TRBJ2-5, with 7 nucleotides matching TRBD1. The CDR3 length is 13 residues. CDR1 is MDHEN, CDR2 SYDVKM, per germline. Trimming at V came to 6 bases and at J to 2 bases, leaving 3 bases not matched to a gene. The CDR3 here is CASRKGQQETQYF. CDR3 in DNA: TGTGCCAGCAGAAAGGGACAGCAAGAGACCCAGTACTTC.

The CDR3 nucleotides are TGTGCCAGCAGCCTCCGGGGCGAGCAGTACTTC. It is translated as CASSLRGEQYF. The chain recombines TRBV28 with TRBJ2-5, with D possibly being TRBD2 (5 bases). TRBJ2-7 matches the DNA end more closely, so the J call is doubtful. The CDR3 is 11 amino acids. CDR1 is MDHEN and CDR2 is SYDVKM in the germline V gene.

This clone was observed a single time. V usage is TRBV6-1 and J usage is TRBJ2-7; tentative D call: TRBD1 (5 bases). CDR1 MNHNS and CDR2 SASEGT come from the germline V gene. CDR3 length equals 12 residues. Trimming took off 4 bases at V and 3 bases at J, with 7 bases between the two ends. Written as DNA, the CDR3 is TGTGCCAGCAGTGGCCAGGGCTACGAGCAGTACTTC. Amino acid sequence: CASSGQGYEQYF.

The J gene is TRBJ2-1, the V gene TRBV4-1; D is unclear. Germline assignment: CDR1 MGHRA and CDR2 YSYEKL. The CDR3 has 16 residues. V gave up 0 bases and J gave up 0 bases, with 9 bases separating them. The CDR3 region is CASSQDLQNSYNEQFF. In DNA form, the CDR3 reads TGCGCCAGCAGCCAAGATTTGCAGAACTCCTACAATGAGCAGTTCTTC.

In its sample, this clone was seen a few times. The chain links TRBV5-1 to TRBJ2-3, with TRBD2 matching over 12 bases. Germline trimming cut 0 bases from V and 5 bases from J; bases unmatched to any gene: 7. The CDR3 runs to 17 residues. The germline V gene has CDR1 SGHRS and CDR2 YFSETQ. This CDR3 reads CASSLATSGGPVDTQYF. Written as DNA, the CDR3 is TGCGCCAGCAGCTTGGCCACTAGCGGGGGGCCAGTAGATACGCAGTATTTT.

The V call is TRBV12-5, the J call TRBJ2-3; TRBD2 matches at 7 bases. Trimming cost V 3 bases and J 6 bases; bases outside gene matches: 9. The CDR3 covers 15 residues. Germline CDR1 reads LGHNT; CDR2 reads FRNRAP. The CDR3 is CASGLGGSRGDTQYF. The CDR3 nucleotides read TGTGCTAGTGGTTTAGGCGGGAGCCGGGGGGATACGCAGTATTTT.

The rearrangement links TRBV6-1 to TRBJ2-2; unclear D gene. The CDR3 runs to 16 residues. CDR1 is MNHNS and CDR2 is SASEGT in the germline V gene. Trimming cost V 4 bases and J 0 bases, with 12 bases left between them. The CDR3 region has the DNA TGTGCCAGCAGTGTGAACGGTAATTCGAACACCGGGGAGCTGTTTTTT. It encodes CASSVNGNSNTGELFF.

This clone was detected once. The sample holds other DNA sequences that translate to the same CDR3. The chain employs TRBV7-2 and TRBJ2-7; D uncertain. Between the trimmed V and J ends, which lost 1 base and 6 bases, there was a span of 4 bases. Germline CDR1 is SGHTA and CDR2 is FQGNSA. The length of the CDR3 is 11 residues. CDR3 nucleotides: TGTGCCAGCAGCTTAGGGGCCGAGCAGTACTTC. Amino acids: CASSLGAEQYF.

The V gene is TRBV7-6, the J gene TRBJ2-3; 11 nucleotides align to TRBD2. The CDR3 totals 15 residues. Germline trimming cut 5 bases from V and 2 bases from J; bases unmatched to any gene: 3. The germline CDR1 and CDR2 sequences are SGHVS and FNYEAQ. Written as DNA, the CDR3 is TGTGCCAGCAGCCTTAGCGGGGGGGCCACAGATACGCAGTATTTT. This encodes CASSLSGGATDTQYF.

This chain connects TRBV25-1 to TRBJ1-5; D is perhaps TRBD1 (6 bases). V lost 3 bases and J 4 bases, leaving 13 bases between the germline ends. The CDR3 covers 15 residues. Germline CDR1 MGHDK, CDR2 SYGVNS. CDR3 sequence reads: CASSDLDSGNQPQHF. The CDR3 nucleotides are TGTGCCAGCAGTGACTTGGACAGTGGGAATCAGCCCCAGCATTTT.

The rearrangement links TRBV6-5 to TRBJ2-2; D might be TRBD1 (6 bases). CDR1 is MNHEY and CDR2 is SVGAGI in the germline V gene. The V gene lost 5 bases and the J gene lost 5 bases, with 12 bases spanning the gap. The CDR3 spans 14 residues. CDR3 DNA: TGTGCCAGCAGTGATACAGGGTCGACCGGGGAGCTGTTTTTT. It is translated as CASSDTGSTGELFF.

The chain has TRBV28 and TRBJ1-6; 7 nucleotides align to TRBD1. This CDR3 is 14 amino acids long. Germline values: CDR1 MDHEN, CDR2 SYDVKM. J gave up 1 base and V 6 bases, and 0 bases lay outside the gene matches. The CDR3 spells CASRTGSYNSPLHF. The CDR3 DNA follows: TGTGCCAGCAGGACAGGGTCCTATAATTCACCCCTCCACTTT.

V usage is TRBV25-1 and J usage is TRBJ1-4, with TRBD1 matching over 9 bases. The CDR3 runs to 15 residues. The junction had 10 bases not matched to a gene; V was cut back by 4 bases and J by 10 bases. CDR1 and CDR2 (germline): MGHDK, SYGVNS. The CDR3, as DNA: TGTGCCAGCAGTGGCCCGGGACAGGGAATGGTAAAACTGTTTTTT. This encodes CASSGPGQGMVKLFF. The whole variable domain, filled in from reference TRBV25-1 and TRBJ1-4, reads EADIYQTPRYLVIGTGKKITLECSQTMGHDKMYWYQQDPGMELHLIHYSYGVNSTEKGDLSSESTVSRIRTEHFPLTLESARPSHTSQYLCASSGPGQGMVKLFFGSGTQLSVL.

Here the CDR3 DNA reads TGTGCCAGCAGTTACTCTGGGACAACCGCACGGGAGCAGTTCTTC. This translates into CASSYSGTTAREQFF. This chain joins TRBV6-6 and TRBJ2-1, with D possibly being TRBD1 (6 bases). Germline assignment: CDR1 MNHNY and CDR2 SVGAGI (reference sequence). Deletions cut 0 bases from V and 10 bases from J, with 16 bases between. This CDR3 has 15 residues.

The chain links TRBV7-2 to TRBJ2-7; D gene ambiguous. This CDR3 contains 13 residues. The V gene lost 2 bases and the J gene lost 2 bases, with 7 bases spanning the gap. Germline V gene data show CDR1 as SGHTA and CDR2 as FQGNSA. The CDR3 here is CASSLQAAYEQYV. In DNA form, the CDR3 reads TGTGCCAGCAGCTTACAGGCGGCCTACGAGCAGTACGTC.

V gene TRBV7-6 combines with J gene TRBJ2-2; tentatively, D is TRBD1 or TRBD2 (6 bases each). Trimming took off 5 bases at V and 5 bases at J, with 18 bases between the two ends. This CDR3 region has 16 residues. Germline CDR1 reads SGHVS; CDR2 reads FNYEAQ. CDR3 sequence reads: CASSKQRGGMTGELFF. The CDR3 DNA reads TGTGCCAGCAGCAAACAGAGAGGGGGGATGACCGGGGAGCTGTTTTTT.

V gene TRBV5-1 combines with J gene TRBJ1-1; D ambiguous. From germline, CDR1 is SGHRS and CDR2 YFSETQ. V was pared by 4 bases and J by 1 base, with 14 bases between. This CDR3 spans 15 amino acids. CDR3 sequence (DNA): TGCGCCAGCAGCCAACCCGAACACGGGAACACTGAAGCTTTCTTT. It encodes CASSQPEHGNTEAFF.

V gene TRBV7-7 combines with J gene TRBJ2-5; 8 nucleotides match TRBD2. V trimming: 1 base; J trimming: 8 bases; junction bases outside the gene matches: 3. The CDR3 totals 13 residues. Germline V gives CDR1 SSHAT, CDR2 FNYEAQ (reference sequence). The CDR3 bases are TGTGCCAGCAGCTTAGACGGGGGGGCAACCCAGTACTTC. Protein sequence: CASSLDGGATQYF.

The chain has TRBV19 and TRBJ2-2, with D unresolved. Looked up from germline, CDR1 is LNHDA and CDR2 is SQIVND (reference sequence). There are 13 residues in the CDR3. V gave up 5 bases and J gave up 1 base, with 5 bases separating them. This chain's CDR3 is CASSYLNTGELFF. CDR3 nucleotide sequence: TGTGCCAGTAGTTATCTGAACACCGGGGAGCTGTTTTTT. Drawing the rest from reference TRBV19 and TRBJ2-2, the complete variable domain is DGGITQSPKYLFRKEGQNVTLSCEQNLNHDAMYWYRQDPGQGLRLIYYSQIVNDFQKGDIAEGYSVSREKKESFPLTVTSAQKNPTAFYLCASSYLNTGELFFGEGSRLTVL.

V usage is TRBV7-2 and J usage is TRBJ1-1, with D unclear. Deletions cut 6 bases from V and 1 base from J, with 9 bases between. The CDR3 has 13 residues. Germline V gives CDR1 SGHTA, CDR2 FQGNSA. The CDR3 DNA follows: TGTGCCAGCAGTCCCGGGTGGAACACTGAAGCTTTCTTT. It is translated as CASSPGWNTEAFF.